The rows below give T cell receptor beta chains drawn from one sample of a study of metastatic and nonmetastatic thyroid tumors. TCRdb redid the clone calls on the PCR reads using MiXCR. Found here are 10,000 to 15,000 clones, approximately 30% of them singletons; the top ten hold 12%. The source material was tumor tissue. These receptors were obtained from a female donor with papillary thyroid cancer or a benign thyroid nodule (not recorded which). Some clones in this sample may be carry-over from other donors' samples. Each CDR3 is given with its conserved first and last residue. D genes are given only for firm matches. Rows give clone size only sometimes, using once, few, many, or a class for an expanded clone.

j_gene,abundance,d_gene,v_gene,CDR3aa,CDR3nt
TRBJ2-5,many,NA,TRBV2,CASSRGGEETQYF,TGTGCCAGCAGCAGGGGGGGAGAAGAGACCCAGTACTTC
TRBJ2-7,NA,NA,TRBV30,CAWSKGPGPAYEQYF,TGTGCCTGGAGCAAGGGACCGGGCCCAGCCTACGAGCAGTACTTC
TRBJ2-2,NA,TRBD1,TRBV6-2/TRBV6-3,CASSYGTGTNTGELFF,TGTGCCAGCAGTTACGGGACAGGGACGAACACCGGGGAGCTGTTTTTT
TRBJ2-7,NA,NA,TRBV20-1,CSSSYSYPLREQYF,TGCAGTTCTAGTTACTCATACCCCTTGCGCGAGCAGTACTTC
TRBJ2-5,NA,TRBD2,TRBV20-1,CSATGGASGMSNQETQYF,TGCAGTGCTACTGGGGGTGCTAGCGGTATGAGTAACCAAGAGACCCAGTACTTC
TRBJ2-3,many,NA,TRBV6-1,CASSWTEGPDTQYF,TGTGCCAGCAGTTGGACTGAAGGGCCAGATACGCAGTATTTT
TRBJ1-1,NA,NA,TRBV5-1,CASSLDRALEAFF,TGCGCCAGCAGCTTGGACAGGGCTCTTGAAGCTTTCTTT
TRBJ1-2,many,TRBD1,TRBV5-5,CASSRRGQADGYTF,TGTGCCAGCAGCCGCAGGGGGCAGGCGGATGGCTACACCTTC
TRBJ2-7,NA,TRBD2,TRBV6-1,CASIHGLAGAYDQYF,TGTGCCAGCATCCACGGACTAGCGGGAGCCTACGATCAGTACTTC
TRBJ2-7,once,NA,TRBV7-9,CASSLGRGRDKYF,TGTGCCAGCAGCTTAGGGAGAGGACGGGACAAGTACTTC
TRBJ2-7,few,TRBD1,TRBV29-1,CSAWTGCEQYF,TGCAGCGCATGGACAGGGTGCGAGCAGTACTTC
TRBJ2-1,few,NA,TRBV10-1,CASSDRGAEQFF,TGCGCCAGCAGTGACAGAGGAGCTGAGCAGTTCTTC
TRBJ1-5,many,TRBD1,TRBV6-1,CASSRRTGGDLPQHF,TGTGCCAGCAGTCGACGGACAGGGGGCGATTTGCCCCAGCATTTT
TRBJ2-3,many,NA,TRBV5-6,CASSLGAGLTDTQYF,TGTGCCAGCAGCTTGGGCGCGGGACTCACAGATACGCAGTATTTT
TRBJ1-2,many,TRBD1,TRBV24-1,CATSDRTGNGYTF,TGTGCCACCAGTGATCGGACAGGCAATGGCTACACCTTC
TRBJ1-5,NA,NA,TRBV2,CASSGTYLGNQPQHF,TGTGCCAGCAGTGGGACCTACTTGGGGAATCAGCCCCAGCATTTT
TRBJ1-1,medium-sized,NA,TRBV12-3/TRBV12-4,CASSLVGGTEAFF,TGTGCCAGCAGTTTGGTAGGGGGGACTGAAGCTTTCTTT
TRBJ2-5,medium-sized,NA,TRBV20-1,CSARDRREWTQYF,TGCAGTGCTAGAGATCGCCGGGAGTGGACCCAGTACTTC
TRBJ1-2,NA,NA,TRBV7-2,CASSLIRTGSRGYF,TGTGCCAGCAGCCTGATTAGAACAGGGTCAAGGGGGTACTTC
TRBJ2-7,NA,TRBD2,TRBV25-1,CASSFLGGGGRDEQYF,TGTGCCAGCAGTTTCCTCGGCGGCGGGGGGCGAGACGAGCAGTACTTC
TRBJ1-1,many,TRBD1,TRBV12-3/TRBV12-4,CASSRTGTGDLNTEAFF,TGTGCCAGCAGCCGTACCGGGACAGGGGACTTGAACACTGAAGCTTTCTTT
TRBJ2-7,NA,NA,TRBV7-2,CASILLSDSAYDQYF,TGTGCCAGCATCCTTTTGTCGGACAGCGCCTACGATCAGTACTTC
TRBJ1-1,few,TRBD1,TRBV19,CASKRQGNTEAFF,TGTGCCAGTAAACGACAGGGGAACACTGAAGCTTTCTTT
TRBJ2-5,medium-sized,NA,TRBV10-3,CAISEPTLQETQYF,TGTGCCATCAGTGAACCGACACTCCAAGAGACCCAGTACTTC
TRBJ2-7,few,NA,TRBV7-9,CASSLMGVGGREQYF,TGTGCCAGCAGCTTAATGGGGGTCGGGGGTCGTGAGCAGTACTTC
TRBJ1-2,medium-sized,NA,TRBV24-1,CATQSRFGYTF,TGTGCCACCCAAAGCCGATTTGGCTACACCTTC
TRBJ2-1,few,NA,TRBV6-2/TRBV6-3,CASSFSAGEQFF,TGTGCCAGCAGTTTTTCCGCGGGTGAGCAGTTCTTC
TRBJ1-2,many,NA,TRBV2,CASSEDSSRGYTF,TGTGCCAGCAGCGAGGACAGTTCTCGTGGCTACACCTTC